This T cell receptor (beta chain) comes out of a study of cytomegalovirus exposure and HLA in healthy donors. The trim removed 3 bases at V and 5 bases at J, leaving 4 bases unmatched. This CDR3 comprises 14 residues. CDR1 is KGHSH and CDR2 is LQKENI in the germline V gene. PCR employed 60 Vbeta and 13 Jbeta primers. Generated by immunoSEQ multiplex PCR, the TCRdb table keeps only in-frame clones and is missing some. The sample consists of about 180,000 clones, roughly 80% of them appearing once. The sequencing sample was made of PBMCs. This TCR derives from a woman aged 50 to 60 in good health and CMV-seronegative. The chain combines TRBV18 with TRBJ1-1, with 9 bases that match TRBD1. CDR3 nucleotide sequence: TGTGCCAGCTCACCGGGACAGGGTATGACTGAAGCTTTCTTT. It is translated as CASSPGQGMTEAFF.